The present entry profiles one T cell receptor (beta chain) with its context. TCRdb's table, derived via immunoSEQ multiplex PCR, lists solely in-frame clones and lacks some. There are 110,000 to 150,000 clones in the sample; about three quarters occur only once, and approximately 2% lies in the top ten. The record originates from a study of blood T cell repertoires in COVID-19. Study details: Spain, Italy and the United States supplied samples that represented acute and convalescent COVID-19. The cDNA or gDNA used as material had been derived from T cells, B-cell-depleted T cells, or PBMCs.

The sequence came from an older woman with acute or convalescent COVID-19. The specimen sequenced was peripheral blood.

For the CDR3, the DNA is TGTGCCAGCAGCTTAAACGCGGGAGGATCAGATACGCAGTATTTT. Its translation is CASSLNAGGSDTQYF. The gene calls are TRBV7-3 and TRBJ2-3; 8 nucleotides match TRBD2. Trimming cost V 1 base and J 4 bases; bases outside gene matches: 4. The length of the CDR3 is 15 residues. CDR1 is SGHTA and CDR2 is FQGTGA in the germline V gene.